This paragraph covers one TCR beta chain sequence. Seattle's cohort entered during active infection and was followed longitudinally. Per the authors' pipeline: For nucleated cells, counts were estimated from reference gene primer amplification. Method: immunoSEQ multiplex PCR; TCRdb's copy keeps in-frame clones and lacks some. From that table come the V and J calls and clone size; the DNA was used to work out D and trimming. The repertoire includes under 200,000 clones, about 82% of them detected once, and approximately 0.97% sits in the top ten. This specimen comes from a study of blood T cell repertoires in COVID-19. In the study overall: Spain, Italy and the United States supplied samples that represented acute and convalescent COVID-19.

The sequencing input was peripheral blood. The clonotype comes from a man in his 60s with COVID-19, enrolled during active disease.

CDR3 in DNA: TGCGCCAGCAGCCAAGAAGACCGACTCCACTCCTACAATGAGCAGTTCTTC. It translates to CASSQEDRLHSYNEQFF. The chain has TRBV4-1 and TRBJ2-1; D not certain. CDR3 length: 17 amino acids. V dropped 0 bases and J dropped 0 bases, with 12 bases sitting between them. The germline gives CDR1 MGHRA, CDR2 YSYEKL.